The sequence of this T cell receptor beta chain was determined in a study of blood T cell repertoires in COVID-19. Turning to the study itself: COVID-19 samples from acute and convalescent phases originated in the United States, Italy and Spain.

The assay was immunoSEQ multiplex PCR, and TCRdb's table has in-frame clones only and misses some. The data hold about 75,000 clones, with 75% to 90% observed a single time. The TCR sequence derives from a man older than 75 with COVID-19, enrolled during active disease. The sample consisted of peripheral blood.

This CDR3 reads CASSPSGQHYGYTF. As DNA, the CDR3 is TGTGCCAGCAGCCCGTCGGGACAGCACTATGGCTACACCTTC. This chain uses TRBV5-4 with TRBJ1-2, with TRBD1 identical over 7 bases. The CDR3 sequence is 14 residues long. The germline V gene has CDR1 SGHNT and CDR2 YYREEE (reference sequence). Trimming took 4 bases from V and 3 from J; bases not matched to a gene: 6.